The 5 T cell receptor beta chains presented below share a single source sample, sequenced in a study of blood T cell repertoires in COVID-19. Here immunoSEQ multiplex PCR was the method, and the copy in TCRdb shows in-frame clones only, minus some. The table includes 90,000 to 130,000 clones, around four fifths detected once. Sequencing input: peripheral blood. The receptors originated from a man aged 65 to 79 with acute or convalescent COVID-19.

As DNA, the CDR3 is TGTGCCAGCAGTTTAAGAATAGGTCAGGGGAATCAGCCCCAGCATTTT. This codes for CASSLRIGQGNQPQHF. The V and J genes are TRBV27 and TRBJ1-5; D possibly corresponds to TRBD1 (6 bases). V lost 2 bases to trimming and J lost 4 bases, with 15 bases between them. This CDR3 comprises 16 residues. From germline, CDR1 is MNHEY and CDR2 SMNVEV (reference sequence).

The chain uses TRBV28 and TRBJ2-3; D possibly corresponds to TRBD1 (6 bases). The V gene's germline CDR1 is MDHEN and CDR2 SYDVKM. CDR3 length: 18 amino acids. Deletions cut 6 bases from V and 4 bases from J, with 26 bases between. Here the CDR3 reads CASRRQRADRKGPDTQYF. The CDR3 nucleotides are TGTGCCAGCAGGCGCCAGCGAGCTGACAGGAAGGGTCCAGATACGCAGTATTTT.

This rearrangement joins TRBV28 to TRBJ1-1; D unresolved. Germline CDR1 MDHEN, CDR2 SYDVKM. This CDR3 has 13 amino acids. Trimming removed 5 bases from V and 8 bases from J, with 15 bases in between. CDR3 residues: CASSRTGIREAFF. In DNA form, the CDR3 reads TGTGCCAGCAGTCGGACGGGGATAAGGGAAGCTTTCTTT. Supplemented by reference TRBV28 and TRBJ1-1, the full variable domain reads DVKVTQSSRYLVKRTGEKVFLECVQDMDHENMFWYRQDPGLGLRLIYFSYDVKMKEKGDIPEGYSVSREKKERFSLILESASTNQTSMYLCASSRTGIREAFFGQGTRLTVV.

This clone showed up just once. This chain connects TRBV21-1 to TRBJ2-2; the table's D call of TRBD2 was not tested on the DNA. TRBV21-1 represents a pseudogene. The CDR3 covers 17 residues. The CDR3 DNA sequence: TGTGCCAGCAGCCTCAATATAGCGGGGGAGAACACCGGGGAGCTGTTTTTT. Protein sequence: CASSLNIAGENTGELFF.

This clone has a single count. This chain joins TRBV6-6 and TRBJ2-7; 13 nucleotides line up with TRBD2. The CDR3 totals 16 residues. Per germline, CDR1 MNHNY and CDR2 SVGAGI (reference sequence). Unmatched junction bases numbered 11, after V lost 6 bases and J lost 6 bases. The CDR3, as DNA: TGTGCCAGCAGCCCTGGGACTAGCGGGGCCGGGTCCGAGCAGTACTTC. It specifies CASSPGTSGAGSEQYF.